Sequencing of this T cell receptor (beta chain) was carried out in a study of blood T cell repertoires in COVID-19. The wider study: COVID-19 samples from acute and convalescent phases originated in the United States, Italy and Spain. PBMCs, B-cell-depleted T cells, or T cells were the source of the cDNA or gDNA that made up the material.

How the authors handled the data: Nucleated cell counts were estimated from reference gene primer amplification. Generated by immunoSEQ multiplex PCR, the TCRdb table keeps only in-frame clones and is missing some. V and J calls and clone size are given by that table; D and trimming were obtained from the DNA. The sample lists 84,000 or so clones, roughly three quarters seen once, with around 34% in the top ten. The CDR3 covers 16 residues. J lost 5 bases, V lost 4 bases, and 13 bases had no gene match. Per germline, CDR1 SGHNT and CDR2 YYREEE (reference sequence). The table lists this clone with a few counts.

The sequence derives from a man in his sixties with COVID-19, enrolled during active disease. This chain uses TRBV5-4 with TRBJ2-5; TRBD2 matches 8 bases. The sequenced material came from peripheral blood. The CDR3 loop is CASSGTGTRATETQYF. The CDR3 nucleotides read TGTGCCAGCAGCGGCACCGGGACTAGGGCCACGGAGACCCAGTACTTC.